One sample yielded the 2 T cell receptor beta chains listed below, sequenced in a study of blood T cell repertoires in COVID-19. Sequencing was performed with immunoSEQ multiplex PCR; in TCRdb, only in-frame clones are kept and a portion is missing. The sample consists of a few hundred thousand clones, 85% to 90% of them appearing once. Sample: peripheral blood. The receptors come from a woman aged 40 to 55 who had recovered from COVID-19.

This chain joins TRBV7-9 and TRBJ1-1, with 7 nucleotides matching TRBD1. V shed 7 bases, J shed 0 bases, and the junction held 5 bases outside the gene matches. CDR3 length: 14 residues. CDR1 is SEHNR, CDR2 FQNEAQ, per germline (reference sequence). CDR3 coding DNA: TGTGCCAGCACCTCAGGGGGGATGAACACTGAAGCTTTCTTT. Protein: CASTSGGMNTEAFF.

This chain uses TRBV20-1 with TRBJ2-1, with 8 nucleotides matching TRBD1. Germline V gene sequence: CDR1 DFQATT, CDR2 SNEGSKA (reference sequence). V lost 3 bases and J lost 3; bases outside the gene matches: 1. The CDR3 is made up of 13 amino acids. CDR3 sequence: CSASTGGYNEQFF. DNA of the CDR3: TGCAGTGCTAGTACAGGGGGCTACAATGAGCAGTTCTTC.